One sample yielded the 17 T cell receptor beta chains listed below, sequenced in a study of blood T cell repertoires in COVID-19. The protocol was immunoSEQ multiplex PCR, while the TCRdb copy is restricted to in-frame clones and leaves out a portion. In the table there are about 160,000 clones, 90% to 95% of which are singletons. Sequencing was done on a sample of peripheral blood. These receptors all come from a woman in her forties or fifties with acute or convalescent COVID-19.

The chain links TRBV30 to TRBJ2-3; 10 positions match TRBD2. Germline assignment: CDR1 GTSNPN and CDR2 SVGIG (reference sequence). With 0 bases clipped from V and 1 base from J, the junction kept 1 base outside the gene matches. CDR3 length equals 15 residues. The CDR3 nucleotides read TGTGCCTGGAGTGTGGGGACTAGCGGCACAGATACGCAGTATTTT. The encoded protein is CAWSVGTSGTDTQYF. The variable domain in full, with the rest retrieved from reference TRBV30 and TRBJ2-3, is SQTIHQWPATLVQPVGSPLSLECTVEGTSNPNLYWYRQAAGRGLQLLFYSVGIGQISSEVPQNLSASRPQDRQFILSSKKLLLSDSGFYLCAWSVGTSGTDTQYFGPGTRLTVL.

This clone was counted a single time. Other DNA sequences from this sample encode an identical CDR3 as well. The chain employs TRBV12-3 or TRBV12-4 and TRBJ2-7; perhaps TRBD1 as D (6 bases). V was clipped by 5 bases and J by 2 bases, with 10 bases between them. The CDR3 is 13 amino acids. CDR3 sequence reads: CASSRTGTYEQYF. The CDR3 DNA follows: TGTGCCAGCAGTCGAACAGGGACCTACGAGCAGTACTTC.

The gene calls are TRBV18 and TRBJ2-1; the match to TRBD2 covers 11 bases. The CDR3 extends over 14 amino acids. Germline CDR1 KGHSH, CDR2 LQKENI. V was pared by 5 bases and J by 3 bases, with 0 bases of the junction left unmatched. CDR3 loop: CASSTSGGYNEQFF. The CDR3 nucleotides are TGTGCCAGCTCAACTAGCGGGGGCTACAATGAGCAGTTCTTC.

The rearrangement joins TRBV20-1 to TRBJ2-3; 8 nucleotides match TRBD1. The length of the CDR3 is 15 residues. Germline V gene data show CDR1 as DFQATT and CDR2 as SNEGSKA (reference sequence). V lost 3 bases and J lost 4; bases outside the gene matches: 9. CDR3 in amino acids: CSASGQQGEADTQYF. In DNA form, the CDR3 reads TGCAGTGCTAGTGGGCAACAGGGGGAGGCAGATACGCAGTATTTT.

The rearrangement uses TRBV11-2 and TRBJ1-2; D is unclear. The V end lost 1 base, the J end lost 4 bases, and 7 bases lay between the germline ends. Looked up from germline, CDR1 is SGHAT and CDR2 is FQNNGV. There are 13 residues in the CDR3. This CDR3 reads CASSLAVSYGYTF. The CDR3 DNA is TGTGCCAGCAGCTTAGCAGTTTCCTATGGCTACACCTTC.

V and J are TRBV14 and TRBJ1-1; 7 nucleotides agree with TRBD1. The CDR3 covers 15 residues. V was clipped by 1 base and J by 4 bases; unmatched bases: 6. Germline CDR1 and CDR2: SGHDN and FVKESK. CDR3 region: CASSQVGGGITEAFF. For the CDR3, the DNA is TGTGCCAGCAGCCAAGTTGGAGGGGGCATCACTGAAGCTTTCTTT.

The chain employs TRBV7-2 and TRBJ1-4; D is undetermined. V was trimmed by 3 bases and J by 2 bases, leaving 7 bases between them. CDR1 and CDR2 (germline): SGHTA, FQGNSA. There are 14 residues in the CDR3. This CDR3 reads CASSLTSTNEKLFF. In DNA, the CDR3 is TGTGCCAGCAGCTTGACAAGTACTAATGAAAAACTGTTTTTT.

The chain is built from TRBV18 and TRBJ1-2; 7 bases map to TRBD1. The CDR3 is made up of 13 amino acids. V lost 3 bases, J lost 6 bases, and 4 bases stayed unmatched. Per germline, CDR1 KGHSH and CDR2 LQKENI. In DNA form, the CDR3 reads TGTGCCAGCTCACCGAGGGGGCACGATGGCTACACCTTC. As protein: CASSPRGHDGYTF.

The rearrangement uses TRBV7-3 and TRBJ2-7; D perhaps matches TRBD1 (6 bases). CDR1 is SGHTA and CDR2 is FQGTGA in the germline V gene. The CDR3 has 13 residues. Trimming left V 4 bases short and J 6 bases short, with 13 bases between. CDR3 residues: CASSSTTQGEQYF. In DNA form, the CDR3 reads TGTGCCAGCAGCTCGACTACACAGGGCGAGCAGTACTTC.

The chain recombines TRBV19 with TRBJ2-2; D might be TRBD2 (6 bases). Per germline, CDR1 LNHDA and CDR2 SQIVND (reference sequence). Trimming pared 4 bases from V and 0 bases from J, leaving 24 bases between. The CDR3 runs 20 residues. The CDR3 protein is CASSTYFIAGRYANTGELFF. The CDR3 DNA is TGTGCCAGTAGTACTTACTTTATTGCGGGGAGGTACGCGAACACCGGGGAGCTGTTTTTT.

This clone has only one observation. The CDR3 bases are TGTGCCAGCAGTGGGACAGCCCGCCTTACGCAGTATTTT. Translated: CASSGTARLTQYF. The chain uses TRBV12-3 or TRBV12-4 and TRBJ2-3, with TRBD1 matching 7 bases. The length of the CDR3 is 13 residues. Trimming at V came to 5 bases and at J to 8 bases, leaving 7 bases not matched to a gene.

The chain uses TRBV18 and TRBJ2-7; D is unclear. CDR3 length equals 13 residues. V gave up 2 bases and J gave up 4 bases, with 9 bases separating them. From germline, CDR1 is KGHSH and CDR2 LQKENI. The CDR3 sequence: CASSPYTFYEQYF. The DNA for the CDR3 is TGTGCCAGCTCACCATATACATTTTACGAGCAGTACTTC.

This chain joins TRBV24-1 and TRBJ1-1; TRBD1 agrees at 8 bases. V gave up 6 bases and J gave up 3 bases; unmatched junction bases: 5. The CDR3 is 14 residues long. Germline loops: CDR1 KGHDR, CDR2 SFDVKD. Here the CDR3 reads CATSSGGADTEAFF. For the CDR3, the DNA is TGTGCCACCAGTTCAGGGGGCGCGGACACTGAAGCTTTCTTT.

The V and J genes are TRBV4-1 and TRBJ2-5; possible D gene TRBD2, 5 bases. V was pared by 0 bases and J by 2 bases, with 7 bases between. The CDR3 contains 14 residues. In germline, CDR1 is MGHRA, CDR2 YSYEKL. Here the CDR3 reads CASSQDRGQETQYF. The CDR3 bases are TGCGCCAGCAGCCAAGATCGAGGGCAAGAGACCCAGTACTTC.

This rearrangement joins TRBV6-2 or TRBV6-3 to TRBJ1-2; D is possibly TRBD1 (5 bases). This CDR3 has 12 residues. The V gene lost 3 bases and the J gene lost 7 bases, with 9 bases spanning the gap. Germline-derived CDR1 and CDR2 are MNHEY and SVGEGT. CDR3 coding DNA: TGTGCCAGCAGTTATACAGGTCTTGGCTACACCTTC. This encodes CASSYTGLGYTF.

This chain joins TRBV13 and TRBJ1-2, with D possibly TRBD1 on 6 matching bases. Looked up from germline, CDR1 is PRHDT and CDR2 is FYEKMQ (reference sequence). The CDR3 has 13 amino acids. The V end was cut by 2 bases, the J end by 8 bases, with 12 bases between. In DNA form, the CDR3 reads TGTGCCAGCAGCTTACTAACAGGGCTCGGCTACACCTTC. Protein sequence: CASSLLTGLGYTF.

This sequence joins TRBV30 and TRBJ2-7; D might be TRBD1 (5 bases). The CDR3 runs 14 residues. V lost 3 bases and J lost 1, with 13 bases in between. CDR1 GTSNPN and CDR2 SVGIG come from the germline V gene (reference sequence). As DNA, the CDR3 is TGTGCCTGGAGCTCGGCCAGGGTTTCCTACGAGCAGTACTTC. This gives the protein CAWSSARVSYEQYF.